This T cell receptor beta chain came from a study of CD8 T cells in Susac syndrome. The germline CDR1 and CDR2 sequences are DFQATT and SNEGSKA (reference sequence). Trimming left V 6 bases short and J 4 bases short, with 16 bases between. The CDR3 covers 13 residues. Overall study results and limits: Acknowledgment was made by the study that its TCR sequencing and HLA analysis involved a relatively small number of individuals.

As for this clonotype: No antigen is known for it.

Random hexamers were used to reverse transcribe roughly 0.5 to 1 ug of RNA. An immunoSEQ multiplex PCR generated amplified TCR beta CDR3 products spanning 54 Vbeta and 13 Jbeta. TCRdb processed the immunoSEQ multiplex PCR reads anew with MiXCR; each CDR3 protein has one entry. The data contain approximately 200,000 distinct CDR3 sequences, 95% of them singletons. This TCR came from a human donor with multiple sclerosis. The sample was CD4+ T cells from PBMCs. The V call is TRBV20-1, the J call TRBJ2-7; TRBD1 is a possible D gene (7 bases). DNA for the CDR3: TGCAGTGCGTGGCAGGGGGGTTCGTACGAGCAGTACTTC. Translating it yields CSAWQGGSYEQYF.